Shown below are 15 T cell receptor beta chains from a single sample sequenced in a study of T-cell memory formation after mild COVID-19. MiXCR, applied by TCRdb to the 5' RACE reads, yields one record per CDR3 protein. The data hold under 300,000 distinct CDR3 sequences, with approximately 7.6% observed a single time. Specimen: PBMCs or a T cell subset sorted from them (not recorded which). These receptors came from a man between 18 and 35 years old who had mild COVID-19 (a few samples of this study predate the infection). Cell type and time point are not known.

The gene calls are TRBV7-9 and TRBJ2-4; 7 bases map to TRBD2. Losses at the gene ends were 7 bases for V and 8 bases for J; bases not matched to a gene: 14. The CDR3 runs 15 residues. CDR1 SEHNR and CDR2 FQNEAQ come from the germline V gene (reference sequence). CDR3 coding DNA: TGTGCCAGCACCTTTTGGGGGGGAGGAGCGGACATTCAGTACTTC. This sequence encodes CASTFWGGGADIQYF.

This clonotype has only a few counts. The CDR3 is CASSQENHRDKGNTYF. CDR3 coding DNA: TGTGCCAGCAGCCAAGAAAACCACAGGGACAAGGGAAATACCTACTTC. The gene calls are TRBV4-2 and TRBJ2-4; a possible D gene is TRBD1 (6 bases). CDR3 size: 16 residues. Per the germline V gene, CDR1 is LGHNA and CDR2 is YNFKEQ. Trimming cost V 0 bases and J 16 bases, with 25 bases left between them.

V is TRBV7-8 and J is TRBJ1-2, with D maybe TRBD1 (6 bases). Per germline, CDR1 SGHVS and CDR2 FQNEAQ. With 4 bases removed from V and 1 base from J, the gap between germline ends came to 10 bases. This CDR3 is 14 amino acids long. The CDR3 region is CASSSTGVNYGYTF. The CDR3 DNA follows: TGTGCCAGCAGCTCGACAGGAGTTAACTATGGCTACACCTTC.

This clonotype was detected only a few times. The CDR3 region is CASSPWTSTDTQYF. CDR3 nucleotides: TGTGCCAGCAGCCCATGGACTAGCACAGATACGCAGTATTTT. The chain couples TRBV6-5 to TRBJ2-3; a weak D match, TRBD2 (5 bases). Trimming left V 6 bases short and J 0 bases short, with 10 bases between. CDR1 and CDR2 from the germline V gene are MNHEY and SVGAGI. This CDR3 has 14 amino acids.

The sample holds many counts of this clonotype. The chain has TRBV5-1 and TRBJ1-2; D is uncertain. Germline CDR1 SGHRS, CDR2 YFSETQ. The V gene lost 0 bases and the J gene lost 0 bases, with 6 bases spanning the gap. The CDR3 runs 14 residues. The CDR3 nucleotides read TGCGCCAGCAGCTTGGAAACAGCTAACTATGGCTACACCTTC. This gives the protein CASSLETANYGYTF.

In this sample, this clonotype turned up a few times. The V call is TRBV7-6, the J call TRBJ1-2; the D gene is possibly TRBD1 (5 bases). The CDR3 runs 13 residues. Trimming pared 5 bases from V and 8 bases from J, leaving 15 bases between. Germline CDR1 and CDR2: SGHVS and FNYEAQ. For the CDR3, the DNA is TGTGCCAGCAGCGATTATACCAGGGTGGGCTACACCTTC. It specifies CASSDYTRVGYTF.

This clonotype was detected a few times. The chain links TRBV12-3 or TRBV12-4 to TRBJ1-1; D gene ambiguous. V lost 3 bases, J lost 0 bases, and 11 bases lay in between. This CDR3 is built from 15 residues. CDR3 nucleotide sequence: TGTGCCAGCAGTTTCTTGGGAGGGATGAACACTGAAGCTTTCTTT. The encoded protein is CASSFLGGMNTEAFF.

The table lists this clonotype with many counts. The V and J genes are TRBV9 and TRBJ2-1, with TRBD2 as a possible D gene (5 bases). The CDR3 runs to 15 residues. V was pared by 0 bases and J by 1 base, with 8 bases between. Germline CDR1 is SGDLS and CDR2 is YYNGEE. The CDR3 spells CASSVGTRSYNEQFF. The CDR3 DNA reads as TGTGCCAGCAGCGTAGGGACTCGTTCCTACAATGAGCAGTTCTTC.

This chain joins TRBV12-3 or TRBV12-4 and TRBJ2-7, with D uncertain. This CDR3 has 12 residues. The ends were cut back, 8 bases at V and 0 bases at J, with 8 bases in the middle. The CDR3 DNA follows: TGTGCCAGCGGCCTTAACTCCTACGAGCAGTACTTC. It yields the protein CASGLNSYEQYF.

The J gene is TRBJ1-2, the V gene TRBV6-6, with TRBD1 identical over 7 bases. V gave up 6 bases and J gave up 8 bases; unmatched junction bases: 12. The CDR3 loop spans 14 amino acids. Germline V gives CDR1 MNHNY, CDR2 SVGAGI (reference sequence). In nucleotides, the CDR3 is TGTGCCAGCAGAGACGCAAGGGGGCGGGGAGGCTACACCTTC. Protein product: CASRDARGRGGYTF.

The CDR3 sequence: CASSFIPGGFPDTQYF. Here the CDR3 DNA reads TGTGCCAGCAGCTTTATCCCAGGGGGCTTCCCAGATACGCAGTATTTT. The genes are TRBV7-8 and TRBJ2-3; TRBD1 matches 8 bases. Losses at the gene ends were 3 bases for V and 4 bases for J; bases not matched to a gene: 9. CDR3 length: 16 amino acids. Germline V gives CDR1 SGHVS, CDR2 FQNEAQ.

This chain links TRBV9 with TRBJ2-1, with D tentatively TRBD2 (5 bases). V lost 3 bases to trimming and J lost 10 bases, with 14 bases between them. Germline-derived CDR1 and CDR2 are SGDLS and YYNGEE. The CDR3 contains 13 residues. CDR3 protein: CASSGRLEEEQFF. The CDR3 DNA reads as TGTGCCAGCAGCGGAAGACTGGAGGAAGAGCAGTTCTTC.

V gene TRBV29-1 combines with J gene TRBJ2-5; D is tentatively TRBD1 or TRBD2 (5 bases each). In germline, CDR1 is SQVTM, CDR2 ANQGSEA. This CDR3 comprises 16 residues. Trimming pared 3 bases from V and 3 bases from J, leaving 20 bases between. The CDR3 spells CSVDTLIGQGEETQYF. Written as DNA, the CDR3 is TGCAGCGTTGATACGCTGATAGGGCAGGGAGAAGAGACCCAGTACTTC.

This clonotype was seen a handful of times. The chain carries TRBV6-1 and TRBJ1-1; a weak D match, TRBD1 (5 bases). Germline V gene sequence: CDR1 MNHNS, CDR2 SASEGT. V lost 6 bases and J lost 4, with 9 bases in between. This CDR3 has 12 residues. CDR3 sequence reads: CASRTGSTEAFF. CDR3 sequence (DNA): TGTGCCAGCAGAACAGGTTCCACTGAAGCTTTCTTT.

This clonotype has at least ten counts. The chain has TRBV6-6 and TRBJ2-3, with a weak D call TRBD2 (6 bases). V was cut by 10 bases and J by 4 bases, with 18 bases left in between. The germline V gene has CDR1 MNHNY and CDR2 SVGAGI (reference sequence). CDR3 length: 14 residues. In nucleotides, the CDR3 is TGTGCCACCACGGGGGACGATGTGTCAGATACGCAGTATTTT. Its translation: CATTGDDVSDTQYF.